Following are 24 T cell receptor beta chains from one sample sequenced in a study of PD-L1 blockade in urothelial cancer. Generated by immunoSEQ multiplex PCR, the TCRdb table keeps only in-frame clones and is missing some. The sample yields 65,000 to 80,000 clones, 84% seen once. The sequences come from PBMCs, collected around atezolizumab (anti-PD-L1) treatment. These receptors were obtained from a man in his sixties or seventies with urothelial cancer.

The rearrangement joins TRBV19 to TRBJ2-2, with a possible D match to TRBD1 (5 bases). CDR1 and CDR2 from the germline V gene are LNHDA and SQIVND (reference sequence). This CDR3 has 15 residues. V was trimmed by 7 bases and J by 4 bases, leaving 16 bases between them. In DNA form, the CDR3 reads TGTGCCAGTACGATAACAGGCCTACGCACCGGGGAGCTGTTTTTT. Translation gives CASTITGLRTGELFF.

V is TRBV19 and J is TRBJ2-6, with TRBD1 matching over 8 bases. V shed 5 bases, J shed 0 bases, and the junction held 12 bases outside the gene matches. In germline, CDR1 is LNHDA, CDR2 SQIVND (reference sequence). The CDR3 has 19 amino acids. The CDR3 coding sequence is TGTGCCAGTAGTTTCGGCAGGGGGCGAATGATCTCTGGGGCCAACGTCCTGACTTTC. This sequence encodes CASSFGRGRMISGANVLTF.

The chain uses TRBV28 and TRBJ1-3; D is possibly TRBD1 (5 bases). Germline V gene sequence: CDR1 MDHEN, CDR2 SYDVKM. The CDR3 is 14 residues long. Between the trimmed V and J ends, which lost 3 bases and 4 bases, there was a span of 10 bases. The CDR3 DNA is TGTGCCAGCAGTTTTAGGGGTTCCGGAAACACCATATATTTT. It yields the protein CASSFRGSGNTIYF.

The chain combines TRBV2 with TRBJ1-2; possibly TRBD1 for D (5 bases). There are 13 residues in the CDR3. V was clipped by 1 base and J by 7 bases, with 10 bases between them. Per the germline V gene, CDR1 is SNHLY and CDR2 is FYNNEI. CDR3 sequence: CASSEGGPSGYTF. The CDR3 nucleotides are TGTGCCAGCAGTGAAGGGGGCCCTAGTGGCTACACCTTC.

This clone has only one observation. V is TRBV9 and J is TRBJ2-1; 14 positions agree with TRBD2. The CDR3 extends over 14 amino acids. Germline V lookup: CDR1 SGDLS, CDR2 YYNGEE. J was trimmed by 7 bases and V by 3 bases; bases with no gene match: 0. CDR3 bases: TGTGCCAGCAGCGGGACTAGCGGGAGGAATGAGCAGTTCTTC. It specifies CASSGTSGRNEQFF.

The J gene is TRBJ2-7, the V gene TRBV5-5; D is possibly TRBD2 (7 bases). The CDR3 length is 14 residues. Trimming cost V 5 bases and J 2 bases, with 14 bases left between them. Germline lookup yields CDR1 SGHKS and CDR2 YYEKEE (reference sequence). The CDR3 loop reads CASSKGGDPYEQYF. CDR3 nucleotide sequence: TGTGCCAGCAGTAAGGGGGGGGACCCCTACGAGCAGTACTTC. Drawing the rest from reference TRBV5-5 and TRBJ2-7, the complete variable domain is DAGVTQSPTHLIKTRGQQVTLRCSPISGHKSVSWYQQVLGQGPQFIFQYYEKEERGRGNFPDRFSARQFPNYSSELNVNALLLGDSALYLCASSKGGDPYEQYFGPGTRLTVT.

J is TRBJ1-2 and V is TRBV15; D remains ambiguous. Per germline, CDR1 LNHNV and CDR2 YYDKDF (reference sequence). CDR3 length equals 16 residues. Trimming shortened V by 0 bases and J by 1 base, and 12 bases separated the two germline ends. This CDR3 reads CATSRDRNGVNYGYTF. The CDR3 DNA sequence: TGTGCCACCAGCAGAGATCGGAACGGAGTTAACTATGGCTACACCTTC.

The rearrangement uses TRBV10-1 and TRBJ2-5; D not certain. CDR1 is WNHNN and CDR2 is SYGVQD in the germline V gene (reference sequence). The CDR3 has 16 residues. The germline V and J ends were trimmed by 4 bases and 0 bases, with 15 bases remaining between them. The CDR3 reads CASSGTLARYQETQYF. CDR3 bases: TGCGCCAGCAGTGGCACCTTGGCGCGGTACCAAGAGACCCAGTACTTC.

V is TRBV28 and J is TRBJ2-1; the D gene is possibly TRBD1 (7 bases). This CDR3 contains 14 residues. Germline CDR1 reads MDHEN; CDR2 reads SYDVKM. Deletions cut 8 bases from V and 3 bases from J, with 14 bases between. The CDR3 region has the DNA TGTGCCAGCGGAAGACAGGGAGGCTACAATGAGCAGTTCTTC. Protein sequence: CASGRQGGYNEQFF.

The CDR3 DNA sequence: TGTGCCAGCAGCTTCGCTCACAGGGACTATGGCTACACCTTC. It is translated as CASSFAHRDYGYTF. V gene TRBV11-2 combines with J gene TRBJ1-2, with a tentative D call TRBD1 (6 bases). V gave up 3 bases and J gave up 3 bases, with 11 bases separating them. Looked up from germline, CDR1 is SGHAT and CDR2 is FQNNGV. The CDR3 loop spans 14 amino acids. Full variable domain (remainder filled in from reference TRBV11-2 and TRBJ1-2): EAGVAQSPRYKIIEKRQSVAFWCNPISGHATLYWYQQILGQGPKLLIQFQNNGVVDDSQLPKDRFSAERLKGVDSTLKIQPAKLEDSAVYLCASSFAHRDYGYTFGSGTRLTVV.

CDR3 in amino acids: CASSGLNRDSYGYTF. The CDR3 DNA is TGTGCCAGCAGTGGTTTAAACAGGGATAGCTATGGCTACACCTTC. The rearrangement links TRBV6-5 to TRBJ1-2; TRBD1 is a possible D gene (6 bases). Trimming removed 5 bases from V and 4 bases from J, with 17 bases in between. Germline V gene lookup returns CDR1 MNHEY and CDR2 SVGAGI. The CDR3 length is 15 residues.

V and J are TRBV9 and TRBJ2-5, with 11 bases identical to TRBD1. J was trimmed by 1 base and V by 2 bases; bases with no gene match: 1. CDR1 is SGDLS and CDR2 is YYNGEE in the germline V gene. The CDR3 runs to 15 residues. In nucleotides, the CDR3 is TGTGCCAGCAGCGTTGGGACAGGGGGCCAAGAGACCCAGTACTTC. This codes for CASSVGTGGQETQYF.

The chain joins TRBV2 to TRBJ2-2, with D maybe TRBD2 (5 bases). CDR1 and CDR2 (germline): SNHLY, FYNNEI. This CDR3 is built from 15 residues. With 4 bases removed from V and 5 bases from J, the gap between germline ends came to 14 bases. CDR3 bases: TGTGCCAGCAGTGGTACTAGGGCGGGTACCGGGGAGCTGTTTTTT. Amino acids: CASSGTRAGTGELFF.

The chain couples TRBV19 to TRBJ1-2; 7 bases map to TRBD1. The V and J ends lost 7 bases and 1 base, in that order; junction bases with no gene match: 6. CDR1 and CDR2 from the germline V gene are LNHDA and SQIVND (reference sequence). The CDR3 has 14 amino acids. The CDR3 loop is CASNIGTVNYGYTF. CDR3 in DNA: TGTGCCAGTAATATCGGGACAGTTAACTATGGCTACACCTTC. Together with reference TRBV19 and TRBJ1-2, the CDR3 gives the full variable domain: DGGITQSPKYLFRKEGQNVTLSCEQNLNHDAMYWYRQDPGQGLRLIYYSQIVNDFQKGDIAEGYSVSREKKESFPLTVTSAQKNPTAFYLCASNIGTVNYGYTFGSGTRLTVV.

The CDR3 loop reads CASTSFPGPDTEAFF. Written as DNA, the CDR3 is TGTGCCAGCACTTCGTTTCCAGGGCCGGACACTGAAGCTTTCTTT. This chain connects TRBV6-1 to TRBJ1-1, with D perhaps TRBD1 (5 bases). CDR1 is MNHNS, CDR2 SASEGT, per germline. The CDR3 is made up of 15 amino acids. V lost 7 bases and J 3 bases, leaving 18 bases between the germline ends.

V and J are TRBV6-6 and TRBJ2-1, with D possibly being TRBD1 (5 bases). Germline CDR1 reads MNHNY; CDR2 reads SVGAGI (reference sequence). The ends were cut back, 5 bases at V and 8 bases at J, with 19 bases in the middle. The CDR3 extends over 15 amino acids. The CDR3 protein is CASSPGRLQGDEQFF. The CDR3 nucleotides are TGTGCCAGCAGTCCCGGAAGGTTGCAAGGGGATGAGCAGTTCTTC.

The chain combines TRBV19 with TRBJ2-1, with 14 bases fitting TRBD2. Germline CDR1 LNHDA, CDR2 SQIVND (reference sequence). This CDR3 spans 18 amino acids. The trim removed 3 bases at V and 8 bases at J, leaving 12 bases unmatched. The CDR3 nucleotides are TGTGCCAGTAGTATGACTAGCGGGAGGGCCTCGAACCGCGATGAGCAGTTCTTC. This encodes CASSMTSGRASNRDEQFF.

The rearrangement joins TRBV4-1 to TRBJ2-3; 10 bases line up with TRBD2. Germline V CDR1 and CDR2: MGHRA, YSYEKL. V lost 0 bases, J lost 5 bases, and 2 bases stayed unmatched. CDR3 length: 15 residues. The CDR3 spells CASSQDPSGRDTQYF. The DNA for the CDR3 is TGCGCCAGCAGCCAAGATCCTAGCGGGAGAGATACGCAGTATTTT.

The chain is built from TRBV28 and TRBJ2-3, with D uncertain. Trimming stripped 4 bases from V and 5 bases from J, with 13 bases between. The germline V gene has CDR1 MDHEN and CDR2 SYDVKM. The CDR3 covers 14 residues. In nucleotides, the CDR3 is TGTGCCAGCAGTTCAGCGTCAACTTTAGATACGCAGTATTTT. This gives the protein CASSSASTLDTQYF.

The chain joins TRBV28 to TRBJ2-3; TRBD2 aligns across 11 bases. CDR3 size: 14 residues. Germline CDR1 reads MDHEN; CDR2 reads SYDVKM. The ends lost 10 bases at V and 3 bases at J; junction bases unmatched: 6. CDR3 DNA: TGTGCCACCTCGACTAGCGGGATGACAGATACGCAGTATTTT. This sequence encodes CATSTSGMTDTQYF.

This clone was recorded once. The chain links TRBV6-5 to TRBJ2-2; 7 bases map to TRBD2. V shed 0 bases and J 4 bases; nucleotides not matched to a gene: 2. The CDR3 is 15 residues long. Germline CDR1 reads MNHEY; CDR2 reads SVGAGI. CDR3 coding DNA: TGTGCCAGCAGTTACTCGCAGCGGGGCACCGGGGAGCTGTTTTTT. Protein product: CASSYSQRGTGELFF.

The V and J genes are TRBV7-6 and TRBJ2-2, with 11 positions matching TRBD2. With 2 bases clipped from V and 7 bases from J, the junction kept 9 bases outside the gene matches. Germline lookup yields CDR1 SGHVS and CDR2 FNYEAQ. CDR3 size: 17 residues. The CDR3, as DNA: TGTGCCAGCAGCTTAAGTACTAGCGGGAGCTCGGGCGGGGAGCTGTTTTTT. Its translation is CASSLSTSGSSGGELFF.

This chain links TRBV5-1 with TRBJ2-3; possible D gene TRBD1, 6 bases. Germline V gene sequence: CDR1 SGHRS, CDR2 YFSETQ. Trimming pared 4 bases from V and 0 bases from J, leaving 15 bases between. This CDR3 has 16 residues. The CDR3 DNA is TGCGCCAGCAGCCAAACAGGGATCGCTAGCACAGATACGCAGTATTTT. This encodes CASSQTGIASTDTQYF.

The chain joins TRBV5-4 to TRBJ2-5; TRBD1 matches at 7 bases. The junction had 11 bases not matched to a gene; V was cut back by 2 bases and J by 4 bases. Germline-derived CDR1 and CDR2 are SGHNT and YYREEE (reference sequence). The CDR3 length is 16 residues. The CDR3 nucleotides are TGTGCCAGCAGCTTAAACAGAAAGGCAGGGGGAGAGACCCAGTACTTC. Its translation: CASSLNRKAGGETQYF.